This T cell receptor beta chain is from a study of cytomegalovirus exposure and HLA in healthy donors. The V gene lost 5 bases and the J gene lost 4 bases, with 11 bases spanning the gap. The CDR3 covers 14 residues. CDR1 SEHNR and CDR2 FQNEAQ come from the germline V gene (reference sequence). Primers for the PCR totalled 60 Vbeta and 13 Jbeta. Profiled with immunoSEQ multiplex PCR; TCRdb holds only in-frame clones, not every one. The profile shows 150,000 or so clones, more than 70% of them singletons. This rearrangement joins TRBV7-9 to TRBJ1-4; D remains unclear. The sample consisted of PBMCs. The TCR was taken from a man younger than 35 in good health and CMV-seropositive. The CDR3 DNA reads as TGTGCCAGCAGCCTAACACGGGATAATGAAAAACTGTTTTTT. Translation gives CASSLTRDNEKLFF.